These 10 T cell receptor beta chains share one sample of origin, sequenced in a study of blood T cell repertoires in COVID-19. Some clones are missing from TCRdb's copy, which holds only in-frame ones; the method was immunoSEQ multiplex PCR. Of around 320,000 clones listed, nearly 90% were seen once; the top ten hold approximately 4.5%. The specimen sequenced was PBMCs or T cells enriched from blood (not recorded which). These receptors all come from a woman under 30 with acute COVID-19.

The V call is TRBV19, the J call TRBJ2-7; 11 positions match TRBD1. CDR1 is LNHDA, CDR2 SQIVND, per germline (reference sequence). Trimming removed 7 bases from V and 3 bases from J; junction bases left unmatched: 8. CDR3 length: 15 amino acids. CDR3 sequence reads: CASTTAGQGVYEQYF. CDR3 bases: TGTGCCAGTACCACTGCGGGACAGGGGGTCTACGAGCAGTACTTC. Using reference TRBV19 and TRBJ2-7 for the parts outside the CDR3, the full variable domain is DGGITQSPKYLFRKEGQNVTLSCEQNLNHDAMYWYRQDPGQGLRLIYYSQIVNDFQKGDIAEGYSVSREKKESFPLTVTSAQKNPTAFYLCASTTAGQGVYEQYFGPGTRLTVT.

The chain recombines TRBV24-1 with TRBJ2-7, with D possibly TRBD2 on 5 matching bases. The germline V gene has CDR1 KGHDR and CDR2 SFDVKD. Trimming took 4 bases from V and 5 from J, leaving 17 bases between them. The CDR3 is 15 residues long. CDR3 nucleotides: TGTGCCACCAGTGACCCATCCCGGGGAAGCCACGAGCAGTACTTC. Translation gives CATSDPSRGSHEQYF.

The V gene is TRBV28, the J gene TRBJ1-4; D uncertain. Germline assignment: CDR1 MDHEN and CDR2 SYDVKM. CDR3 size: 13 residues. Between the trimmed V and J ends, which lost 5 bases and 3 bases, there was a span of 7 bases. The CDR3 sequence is CASSGSANEKLFF. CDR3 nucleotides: TGTGCCAGCAGTGGTTCAGCTAATGAAAAACTGTTTTTT.

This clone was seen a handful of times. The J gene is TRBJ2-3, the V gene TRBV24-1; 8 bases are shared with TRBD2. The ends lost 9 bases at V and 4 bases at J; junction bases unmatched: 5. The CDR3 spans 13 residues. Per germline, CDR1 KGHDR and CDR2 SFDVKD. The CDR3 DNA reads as TGTGCCACCGAGAGCGGGAGCGCAGATACGCAGTATTTT. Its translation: CATESGSADTQYF.

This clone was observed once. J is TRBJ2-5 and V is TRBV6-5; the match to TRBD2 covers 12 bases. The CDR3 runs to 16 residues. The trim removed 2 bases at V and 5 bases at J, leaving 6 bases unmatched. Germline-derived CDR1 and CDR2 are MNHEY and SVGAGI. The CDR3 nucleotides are TGTGCCAGCAGTTACAGAGGACTAGCGGGACACGAGACCCAGTACTTC. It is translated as CASSYRGLAGHETQYF.

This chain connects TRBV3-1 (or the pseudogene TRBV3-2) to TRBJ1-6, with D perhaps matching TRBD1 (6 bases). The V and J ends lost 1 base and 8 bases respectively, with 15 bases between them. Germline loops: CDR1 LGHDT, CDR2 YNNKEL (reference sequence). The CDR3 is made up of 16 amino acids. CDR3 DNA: TGTGCCAGCAGCCAAGGTATCAGGGGAGGGGATTCACCCCTCCACTTT. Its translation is CASSQGIRGGDSPLHF.

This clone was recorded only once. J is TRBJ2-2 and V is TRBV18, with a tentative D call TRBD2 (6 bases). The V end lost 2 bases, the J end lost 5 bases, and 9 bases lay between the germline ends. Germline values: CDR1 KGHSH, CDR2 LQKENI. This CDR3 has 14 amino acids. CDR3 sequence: CASSPRRDTGELFF. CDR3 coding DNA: TGTGCCAGCTCACCAAGGAGGGATACCGGGGAGCTGTTTTTT.

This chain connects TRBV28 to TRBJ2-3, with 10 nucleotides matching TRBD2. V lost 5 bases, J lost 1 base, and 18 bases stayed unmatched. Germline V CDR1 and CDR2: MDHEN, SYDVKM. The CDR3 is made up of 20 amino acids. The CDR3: CASSPLSGRVYSGGTDTQYF. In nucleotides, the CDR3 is TGTGCCAGCAGTCCCCTCAGCGGGAGGGTTTATAGCGGCGGCACAGATACGCAGTATTTT.

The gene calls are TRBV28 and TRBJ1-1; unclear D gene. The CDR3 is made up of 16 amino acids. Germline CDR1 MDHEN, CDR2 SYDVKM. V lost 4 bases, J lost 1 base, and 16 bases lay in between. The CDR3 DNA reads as TGTGCCAGCAGTTCGCCTTTCGCTAGCCGGAACACTGAAGCTTTCTTT. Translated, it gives CASSSPFASRNTEAFF.

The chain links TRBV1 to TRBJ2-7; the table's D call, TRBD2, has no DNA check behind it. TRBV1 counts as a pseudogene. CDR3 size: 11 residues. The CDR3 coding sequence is TGCACCAGCAGCCAAGCGTACGAGCAGTACTTC. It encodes CTSSQAYEQYF.